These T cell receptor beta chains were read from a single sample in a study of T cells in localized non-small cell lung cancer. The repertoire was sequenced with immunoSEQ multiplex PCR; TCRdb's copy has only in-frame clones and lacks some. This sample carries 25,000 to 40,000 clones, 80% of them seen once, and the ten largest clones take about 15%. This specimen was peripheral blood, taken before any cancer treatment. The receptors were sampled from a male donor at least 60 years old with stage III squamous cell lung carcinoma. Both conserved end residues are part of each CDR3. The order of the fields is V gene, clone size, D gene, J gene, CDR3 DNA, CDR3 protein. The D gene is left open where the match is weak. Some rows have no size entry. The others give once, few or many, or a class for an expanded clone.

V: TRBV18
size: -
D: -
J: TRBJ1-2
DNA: TGTGCCAGCTCAACTGGTTCTGAAGTGAGATACACCTTC
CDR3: CASSTGSEVRYTF

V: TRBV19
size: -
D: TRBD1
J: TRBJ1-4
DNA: TGTGCCAGTAGCGGGACAGGGGCCATCCAAAATGAAAAACTGTTTTTT
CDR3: CASSGTGAIQNEKLFF

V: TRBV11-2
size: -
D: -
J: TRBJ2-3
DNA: TGTGCCAGCAGCTCTGGGATACTCGAGGATACGCAGTATTTT
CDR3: CASSSGILEDTQYF

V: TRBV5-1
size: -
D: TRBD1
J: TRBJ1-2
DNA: TGCGCCAGCAGTAAGGGGGACAGGAAAGCTAACTATGGCTACACCTTC
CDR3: CASSKGDRKANYGYTF

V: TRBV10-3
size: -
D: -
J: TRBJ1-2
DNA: TGTGCCATCAACCCATCGGGGGAGGCATATGGCTACACCTTC
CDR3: CAINPSGEAYGYTF

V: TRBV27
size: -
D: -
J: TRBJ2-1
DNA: TGTGCCAGCAGTAGGGAAGACGACAATGAGCAGTTCTTC
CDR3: CASSREDDNEQFF

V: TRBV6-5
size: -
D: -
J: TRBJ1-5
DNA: TGTGCCAGCAGCCCAGACAGGTCGAATCAGCCCCAGCATTTT
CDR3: CASSPDRSNQPQHF

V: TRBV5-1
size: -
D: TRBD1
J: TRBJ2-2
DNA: TGCGCCAGCAGCTTGGAAGGGGGCAGCGGGGAGCTGTTTTTT
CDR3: CASSLEGGSGELFF

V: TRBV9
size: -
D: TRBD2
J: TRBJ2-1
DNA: TGTGCCAGCAGCGGAGGAGGGAGTAGCGGGTTCAATGAGCAGTTCTTC
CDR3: CASSGGGSSGFNEQFF

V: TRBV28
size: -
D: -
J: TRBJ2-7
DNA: TGTGCCAGCTCCCTGGGCCGTACCTACGAGCAGTACTTC
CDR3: CASSLGRTYEQYF

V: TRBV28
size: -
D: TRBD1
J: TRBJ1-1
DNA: TGTGCCAGCAAGAAGGGACAGGGTTTGAACACTGAAGCTTTCTTT
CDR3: CASKKGQGLNTEAFF

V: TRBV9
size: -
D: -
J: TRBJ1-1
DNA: TGTGCCAGCAGCGTAGGGACACTGAACACTGAAGCTTTCTTT
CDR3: CASSVGTLNTEAFF

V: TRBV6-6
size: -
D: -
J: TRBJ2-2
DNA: TGTGCCAGCAGTGCCGTCTCGAACACCGGGGAGCTGTTTTTT
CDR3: CASSAVSNTGELFF

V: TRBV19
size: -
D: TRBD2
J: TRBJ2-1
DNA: TGTGCCACTCGGACTAGCGGGGGCCTTTCCTACAATGAGCAGTTCTTC
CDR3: CATRTSGGLSYNEQFF

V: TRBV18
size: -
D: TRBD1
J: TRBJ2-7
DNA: TGTGCCAGCTCACCAACAGGGGGTCGCTACGAGCAGTACTTC
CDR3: CASSPTGGRYEQYF

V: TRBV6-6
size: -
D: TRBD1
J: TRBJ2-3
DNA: TGTGCCAACCACAGGGGGCGGGGCACAGATACGCAGTATTTT
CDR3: CANHRGRGTDTQYF

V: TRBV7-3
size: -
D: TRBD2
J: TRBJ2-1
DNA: TGTGCCAGCAGCTTAAAGGCGGGAGCCCTCCCCAATGAGCAGTTCTTC
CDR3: CASSLKAGALPNEQFF

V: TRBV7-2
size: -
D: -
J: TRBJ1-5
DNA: TGTGCCAGCAGCTTAGTTTGGACTGGTAATCAGCCCCAGCATTTT
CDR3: CASSLVWTGNQPQHF

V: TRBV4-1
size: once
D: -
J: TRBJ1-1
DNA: TGCGCCAGCAGGGGAACTCTAAAGAACACTGAAGCTTTCTTT
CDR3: CASRGTLKNTEAFF

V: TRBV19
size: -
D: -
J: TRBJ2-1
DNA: TGTGCCAGTAGTAAGGAGGGTAGCCGCAATGAGCAGTTCTTC
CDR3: CASSKEGSRNEQFF

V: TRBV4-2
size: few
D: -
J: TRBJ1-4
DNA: TGTGCCAGCAGCCCCCACAAGAATCCTGAAAAACTGTTTTTT
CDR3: CASSPHKNPEKLFF

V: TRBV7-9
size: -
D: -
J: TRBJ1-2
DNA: TGTGCCAGCAGCCCCTTTAGGGGGGGGGACTATGGCTACACCTTC
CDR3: CASSPFRGGDYGYTF

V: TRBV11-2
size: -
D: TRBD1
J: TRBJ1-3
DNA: TGTGCCAGCAGCGGACAGGGCGGCACCATATATTTT
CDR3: CASSGQGGTIYF

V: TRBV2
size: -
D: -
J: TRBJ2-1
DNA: TGTGCCAGCAGTGAAGCGCTTAGGACCGCCGAAGAGCAGTTCTTC
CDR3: CASSEALRTAEEQFF

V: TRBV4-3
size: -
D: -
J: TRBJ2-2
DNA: TGCGCCAGCAGCCAGGACATCACCGGGGAGCTGTTTTTT
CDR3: CASSQDITGELFF

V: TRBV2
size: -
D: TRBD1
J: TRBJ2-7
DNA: TGTGCCAGCAGGGGACAGGGAGGCGTGTACGAGCAGTACTTC
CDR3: CASRGQGGVYEQYF

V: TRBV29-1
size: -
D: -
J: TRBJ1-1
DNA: TGCAGCGTTGGAGGGGGAGGGCGTGAAGCTTTCTTT
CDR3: CSVGGGGREAFF

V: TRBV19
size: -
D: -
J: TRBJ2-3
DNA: TGTGCCAGTAGTCCCCTGCGAGATACGCAGTATTTT
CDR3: CASSPLRDTQYF

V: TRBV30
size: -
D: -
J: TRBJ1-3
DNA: TGTGCCTGGTCAGGCTCTGGAAACACCATATATTTT
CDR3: CAWSGSGNTIYF

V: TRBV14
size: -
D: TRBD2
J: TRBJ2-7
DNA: TGTGCCAGCAGCCATTTTGGCCGGGGGGTCTACGAGCAGTACTTC
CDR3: CASSHFGRGVYEQYF

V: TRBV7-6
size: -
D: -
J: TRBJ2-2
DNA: TGTGCCAGCAGCTTATTCCCCGGGGAGCTGTTTTTT
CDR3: CASSLFPGELFF

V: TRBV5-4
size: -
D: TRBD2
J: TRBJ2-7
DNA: TGTGCCAGCAGCTTGTTTGGAATTGGCGGGGGGTTAGACGAGCAGTACTTC
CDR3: CASSLFGIGGGLDEQYF

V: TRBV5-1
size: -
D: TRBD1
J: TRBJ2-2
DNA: TGCGCCAGCAGCTTGGGGACAGGGCAAACCGGGGAGCTGTTTTTT
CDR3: CASSLGTGQTGELFF

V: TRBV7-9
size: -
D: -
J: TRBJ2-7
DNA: TGTGCCAGCAGCTTAGACAACTACGAGCAGTACTTC
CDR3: CASSLDNYEQYF

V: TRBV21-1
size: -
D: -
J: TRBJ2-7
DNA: TGTGCCAGCAGCGGACAGGCTCCTTCCCGATCCTACGAGCAGTACTTC
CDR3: CASSGQAPSRSYEQYF

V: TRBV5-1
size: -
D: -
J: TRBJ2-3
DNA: TGCGCCAGTGGGATTAACGCAGATACGCAGTATTTT
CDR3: CASGINADTQYF

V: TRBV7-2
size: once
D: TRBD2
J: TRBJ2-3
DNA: TGTGCCAGCAGCCCACTAGCGGGGACCACAGATACGCAGTATTTT
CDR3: CASSPLAGTTDTQYF

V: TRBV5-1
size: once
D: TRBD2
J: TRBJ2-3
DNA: TGCGCCAGCAGCTTAAGCCCAACTAGCGCAAGGGATACGCAGTATTTT
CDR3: CASSLSPTSARDTQYF

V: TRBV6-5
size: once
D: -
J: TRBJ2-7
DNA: TGTGCCAGCAGGTCCTTTCGGGACAACTACGAGCAGTACTTC
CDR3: CASRSFRDNYEQYF

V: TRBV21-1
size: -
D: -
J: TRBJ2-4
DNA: TGTGCCAGCAGCAGCCGGGACAGGGAGGTAAGCAACATTCAGTACTTC
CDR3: CASSSRDREVSNIQYF